This entry is about one T cell receptor beta chain. Its antigen remains unidentified. Germline CDR1 SGHTA, CDR2 FQGNSA. The length of the CDR3 is 16 residues. Trimming shortened V by 4 bases and J by 5 bases, and 20 bases separated the two germline ends. The authors reverse transcribed roughly 0.5 to 1 ug RNA with random hexamers. In TCRdb, the immunoSEQ multiplex PCR reads were re-called with MiXCR into one record per CDR3 protein. The sample has about 140,000 distinct CDR3 sequences, roughly 94% seen once. This entry is derived from a study of CD8 T cells in Susac syndrome. Whole-study findings and limits: Maximal CD8+ clonal expansion in Susac was observed within TEMRA cells and among active patients.

This TCR came from a human donor with Susac syndrome. V and J are TRBV7-2 and TRBJ2-5; no clear D gene. Source material: CD8+ T cells from PBMCs. CDR3 loop: CASSSLTGPYRETQYF. CDR3 nucleotide sequence: TGTGCCAGCAGCTCGCTGACTGGACCTTATCGGGAGACCCAGTACTTC.